Detailed here is one TCR beta chain. What it binds is unknown. The entry originates in a study of cytomegalovirus exposure and HLA in healthy donors. The V gene end was trimmed by 6 bases and the J gene end by 0 bases; junction bases not matched to a gene: 5. CDR1 is SNHLY and CDR2 is FYNNEI in the germline V gene. CDR3 size: 15 residues. Profiled with immunoSEQ multiplex PCR; TCRdb holds only in-frame clones, not every one. The sample contains more than 300,000 clones, just over 85% of which appear only once. Study-level findings and limits: Rare TCR sequences predominated, though certain public TCRs were found in many donors. High sensitivity and specificity were reportedly achieved when the classifier diagnosed cytomegalovirus status.

The chain carries TRBV2 and TRBJ2-1; 7 bases match TRBD1. This receptor was obtained from a young woman in good health and CMV-seronegative. Specimen: PBMCs. CDR3 amino acids: CASRQDRASYNEQFF. CDR3 in DNA: TGTGCCAGCAGGCAAGACAGGGCCTCCTACAATGAGCAGTTCTTC.